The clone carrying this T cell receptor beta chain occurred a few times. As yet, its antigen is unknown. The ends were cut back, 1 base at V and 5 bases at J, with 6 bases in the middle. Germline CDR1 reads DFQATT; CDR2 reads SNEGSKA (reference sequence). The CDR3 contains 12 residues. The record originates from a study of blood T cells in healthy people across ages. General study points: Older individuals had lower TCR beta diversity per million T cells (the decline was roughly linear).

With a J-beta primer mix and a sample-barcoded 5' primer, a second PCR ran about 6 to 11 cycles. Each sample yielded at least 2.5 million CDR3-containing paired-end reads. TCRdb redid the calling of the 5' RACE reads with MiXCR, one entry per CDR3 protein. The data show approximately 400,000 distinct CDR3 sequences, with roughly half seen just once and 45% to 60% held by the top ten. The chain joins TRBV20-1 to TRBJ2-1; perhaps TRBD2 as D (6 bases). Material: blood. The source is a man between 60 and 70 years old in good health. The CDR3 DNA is TGCAGTGCTAGAGTAGCGGACAATGAGCAGTTCTTC. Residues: CSARVADNEQFF.